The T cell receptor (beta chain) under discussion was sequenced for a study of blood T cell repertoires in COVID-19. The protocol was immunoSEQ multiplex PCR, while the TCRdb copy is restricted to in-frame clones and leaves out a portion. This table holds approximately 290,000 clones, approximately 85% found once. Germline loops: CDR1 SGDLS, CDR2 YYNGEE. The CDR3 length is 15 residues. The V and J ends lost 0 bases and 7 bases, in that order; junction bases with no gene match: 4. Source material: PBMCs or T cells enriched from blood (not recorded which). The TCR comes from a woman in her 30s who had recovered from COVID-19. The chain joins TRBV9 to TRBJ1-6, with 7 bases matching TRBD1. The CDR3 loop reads CASSVETGWNSPLHF. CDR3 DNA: TGTGCCAGCAGCGTAGAGACAGGGTGGAATTCACCCCTCCACTTT. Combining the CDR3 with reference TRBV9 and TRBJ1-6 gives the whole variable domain DSGVTQTPKHLITATGQRVTLRCSPRSGDLSVYWYQQSLDQGLQFLIQYYNGEERAKGNILERFSAQQFPDLHSELNLSSLELGDSALYFCASSVETGWNSPLHFGNGTRLTVT.